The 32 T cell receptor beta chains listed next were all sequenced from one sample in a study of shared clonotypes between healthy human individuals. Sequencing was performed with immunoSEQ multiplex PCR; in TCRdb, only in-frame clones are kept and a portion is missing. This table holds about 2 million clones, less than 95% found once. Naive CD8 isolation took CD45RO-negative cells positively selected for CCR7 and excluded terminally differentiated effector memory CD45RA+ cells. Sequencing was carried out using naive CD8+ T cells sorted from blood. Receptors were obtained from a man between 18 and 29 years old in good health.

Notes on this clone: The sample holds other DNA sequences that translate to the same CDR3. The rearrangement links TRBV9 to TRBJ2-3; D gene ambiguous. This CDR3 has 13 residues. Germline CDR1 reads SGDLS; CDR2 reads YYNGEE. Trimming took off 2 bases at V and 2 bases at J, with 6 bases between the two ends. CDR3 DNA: TGTGCCAGCAGCGTGGGCCACACAGATACGCAGTATTTT. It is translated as CASSVGHTDTQYF.

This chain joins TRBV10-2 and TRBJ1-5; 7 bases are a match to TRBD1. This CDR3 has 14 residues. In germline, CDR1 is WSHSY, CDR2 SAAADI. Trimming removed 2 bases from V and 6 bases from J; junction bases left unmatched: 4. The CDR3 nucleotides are TGCGCCAGCAGTGAGACAGGGGAGACTCAGCCCCAGCATTTT. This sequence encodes CASSETGETQPQHF.

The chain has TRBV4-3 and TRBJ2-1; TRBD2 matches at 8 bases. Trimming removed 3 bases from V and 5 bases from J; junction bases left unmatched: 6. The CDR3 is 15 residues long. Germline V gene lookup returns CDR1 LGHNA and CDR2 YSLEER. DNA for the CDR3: TGCGCCAGCAGCCATACTAGCGGAGGCGACAATGAGCAGTTCTTC. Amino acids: CASSHTSGGDNEQFF.

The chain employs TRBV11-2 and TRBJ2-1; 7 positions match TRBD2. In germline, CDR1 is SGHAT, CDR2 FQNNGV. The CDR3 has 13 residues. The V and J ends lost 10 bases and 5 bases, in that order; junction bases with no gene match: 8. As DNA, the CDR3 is TGTGCCACCACGTTAGGGACTAACAATGAGCAGTTCTTC. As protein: CATTLGTNNEQFF.

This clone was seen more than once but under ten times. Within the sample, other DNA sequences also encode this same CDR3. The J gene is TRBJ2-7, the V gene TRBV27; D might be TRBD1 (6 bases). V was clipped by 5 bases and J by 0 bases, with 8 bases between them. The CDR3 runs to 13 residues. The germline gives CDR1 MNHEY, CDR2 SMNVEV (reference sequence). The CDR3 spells CASSPDSSYEQYF. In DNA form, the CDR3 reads TGTGCCAGCAGTCCGGACAGCTCCTACGAGCAGTACTTC.

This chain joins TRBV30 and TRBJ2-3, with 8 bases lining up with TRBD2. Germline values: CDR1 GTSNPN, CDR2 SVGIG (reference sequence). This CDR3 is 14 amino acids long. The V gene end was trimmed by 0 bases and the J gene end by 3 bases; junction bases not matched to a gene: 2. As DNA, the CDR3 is TGTGCCTGGAGTGTAGCGGGGGCAACAGATACGCAGTATTTT. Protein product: CAWSVAGATDTQYF.

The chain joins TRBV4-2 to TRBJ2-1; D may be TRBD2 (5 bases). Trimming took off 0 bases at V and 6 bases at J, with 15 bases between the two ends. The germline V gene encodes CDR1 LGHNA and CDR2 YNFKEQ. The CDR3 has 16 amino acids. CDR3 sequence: CASSQDTGFPANEQFF. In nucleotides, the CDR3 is TGTGCCAGCAGCCAAGATACGGGGTTTCCCGCCAATGAGCAGTTCTTC.

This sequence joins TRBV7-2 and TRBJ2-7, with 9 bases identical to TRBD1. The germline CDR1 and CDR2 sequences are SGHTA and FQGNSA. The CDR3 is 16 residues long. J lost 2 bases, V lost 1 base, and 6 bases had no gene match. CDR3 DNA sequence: TGTGCCAGCAGCTTAGGGGAGTGGGACAGGGCCTACGAGCAGTACTTC. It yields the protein CASSLGEWDRAYEQYF. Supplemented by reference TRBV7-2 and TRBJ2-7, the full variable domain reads GAGVSQSPSNKVTEKGKDVELRCDPISGHTALYWYRQSLGQGLEFLIYFQGNSAPDKSGLPSDRFSAERTGGSVSTLTIQRTQQEDSAVYLCASSLGEWDRAYEQYFGPGTRLTVT.

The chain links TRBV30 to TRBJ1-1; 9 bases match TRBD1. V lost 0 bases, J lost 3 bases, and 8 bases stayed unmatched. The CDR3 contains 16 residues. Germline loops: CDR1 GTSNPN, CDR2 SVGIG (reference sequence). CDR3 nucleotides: TGTGCCTGGAGTGTGATCGAACAGGGGGCGCACACTGAAGCTTTCTTT. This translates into CAWSVIEQGAHTEAFF.

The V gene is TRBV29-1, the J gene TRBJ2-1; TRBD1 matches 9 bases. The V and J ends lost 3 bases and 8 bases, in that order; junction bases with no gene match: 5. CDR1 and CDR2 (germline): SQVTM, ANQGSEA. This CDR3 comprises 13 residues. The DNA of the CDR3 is TGCAGCGTTGAGACAGGGGGGGACCATGAGCAGTTCTTC. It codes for CSVETGGDHEQFF.

The CDR3 protein is CASSESSMNTEAFF. CDR3 coding DNA: TGTGCCAGCAGTGAAAGTTCCATGAACACTGAAGCTTTCTTT. This sequence joins TRBV2 and TRBJ1-1; the D is unclear. V was trimmed by 2 bases and J by 0 bases, leaving 7 bases between them. This CDR3 has 14 residues. Per germline, CDR1 SNHLY and CDR2 FYNNEI.

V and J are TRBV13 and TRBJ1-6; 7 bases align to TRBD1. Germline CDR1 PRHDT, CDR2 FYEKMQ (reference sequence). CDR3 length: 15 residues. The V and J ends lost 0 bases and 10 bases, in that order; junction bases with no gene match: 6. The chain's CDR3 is CASSLGDRVDSPLHF. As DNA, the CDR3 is TGTGCCAGCAGCTTAGGCGACAGGGTGGACTCACCCCTCCACTTT.

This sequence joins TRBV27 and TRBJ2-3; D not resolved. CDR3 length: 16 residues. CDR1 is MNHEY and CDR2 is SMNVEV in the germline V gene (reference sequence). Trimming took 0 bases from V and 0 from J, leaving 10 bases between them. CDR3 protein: CASSLSPLPSTDTQYF. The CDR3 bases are TGTGCCAGCAGTTTATCGCCCCTACCTAGCACAGATACGCAGTATTTT.

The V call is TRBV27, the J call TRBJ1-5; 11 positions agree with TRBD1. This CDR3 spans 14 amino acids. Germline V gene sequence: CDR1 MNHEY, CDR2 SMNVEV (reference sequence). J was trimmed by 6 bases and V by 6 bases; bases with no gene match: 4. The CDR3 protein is CASRGTGGSQPQHF. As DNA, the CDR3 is TGTGCCAGCAGGGGGACAGGGGGAAGTCAGCCCCAGCATTTT.

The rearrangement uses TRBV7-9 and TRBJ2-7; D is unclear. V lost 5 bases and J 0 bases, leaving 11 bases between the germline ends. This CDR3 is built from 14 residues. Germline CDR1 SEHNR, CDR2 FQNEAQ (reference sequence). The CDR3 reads CASSPARASYEQYF. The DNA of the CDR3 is TGTGCCAGCAGCCCTGCTCGGGCCTCCTACGAGCAGTACTTC.

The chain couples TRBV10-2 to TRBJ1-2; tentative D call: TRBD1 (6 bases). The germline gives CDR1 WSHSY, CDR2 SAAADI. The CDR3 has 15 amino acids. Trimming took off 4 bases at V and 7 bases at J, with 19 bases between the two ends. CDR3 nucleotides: TGCGCCAGCAGTGCCGAATCGACAGGCCCGCTTGGCTACACCTTC. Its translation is CASSAESTGPLGYTF.

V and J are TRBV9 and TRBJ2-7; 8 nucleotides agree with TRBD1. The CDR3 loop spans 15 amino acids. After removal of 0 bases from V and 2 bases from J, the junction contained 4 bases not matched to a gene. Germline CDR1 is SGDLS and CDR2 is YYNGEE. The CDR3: CASSVESTGAYEQYF. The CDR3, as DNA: TGTGCCAGCAGCGTAGAATCGACAGGGGCCTACGAGCAGTACTTC.

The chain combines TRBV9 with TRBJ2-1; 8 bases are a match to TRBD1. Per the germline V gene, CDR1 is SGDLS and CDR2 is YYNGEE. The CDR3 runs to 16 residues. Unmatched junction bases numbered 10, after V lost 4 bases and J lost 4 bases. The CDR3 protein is CASSQGAGRIYNEQFF. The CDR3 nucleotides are TGTGCCAGCAGCCAGGGGGCAGGGCGGATTTACAATGAGCAGTTCTTC.

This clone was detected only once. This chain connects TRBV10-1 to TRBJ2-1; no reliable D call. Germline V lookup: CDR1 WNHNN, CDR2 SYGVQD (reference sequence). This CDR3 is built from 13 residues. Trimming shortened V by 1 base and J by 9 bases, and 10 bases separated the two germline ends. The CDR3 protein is CASSEYLMGEQFF. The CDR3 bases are TGCGCCAGCAGTGAGTACTTGATGGGTGAGCAGTTCTTC.

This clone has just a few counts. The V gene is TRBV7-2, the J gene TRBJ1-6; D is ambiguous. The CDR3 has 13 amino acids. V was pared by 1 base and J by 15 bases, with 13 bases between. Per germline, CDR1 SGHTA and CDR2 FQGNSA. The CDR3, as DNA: TGTGCCAGCAGCTTAGGGGCACGCAATGACCTCCACTTT. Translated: CASSLGARNDLHF.

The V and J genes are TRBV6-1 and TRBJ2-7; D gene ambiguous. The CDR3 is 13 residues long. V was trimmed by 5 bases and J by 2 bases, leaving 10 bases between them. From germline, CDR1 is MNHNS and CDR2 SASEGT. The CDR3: CASSLNNAYEQYF. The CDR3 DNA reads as TGTGCCAGCAGTCTGAACAACGCCTACGAGCAGTACTTC.

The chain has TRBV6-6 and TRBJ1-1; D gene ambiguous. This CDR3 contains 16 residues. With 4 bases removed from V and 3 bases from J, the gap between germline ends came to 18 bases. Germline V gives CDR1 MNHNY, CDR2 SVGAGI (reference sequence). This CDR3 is CASSSPYLGVDTEAFF. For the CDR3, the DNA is TGTGCCAGCAGTTCCCCTTATCTGGGAGTGGACACTGAAGCTTTCTTT.

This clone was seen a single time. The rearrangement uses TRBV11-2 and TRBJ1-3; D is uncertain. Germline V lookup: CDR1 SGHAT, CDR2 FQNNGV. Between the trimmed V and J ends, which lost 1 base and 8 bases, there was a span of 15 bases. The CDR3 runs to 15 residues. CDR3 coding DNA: TGTGCCAGCAGCTTAGGTCGAGTCCCTAAGGACACCATATATTTT. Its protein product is CASSLGRVPKDTIYF. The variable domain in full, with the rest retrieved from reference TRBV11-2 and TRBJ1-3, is EAGVAQSPRYKIIEKRQSVAFWCNPISGHATLYWYQQILGQGPKLLIQFQNNGVVDDSQLPKDRFSAERLKGVDSTLKIQPAKLEDSAVYLCASSLGRVPKDTIYFGEGSWLTVV.

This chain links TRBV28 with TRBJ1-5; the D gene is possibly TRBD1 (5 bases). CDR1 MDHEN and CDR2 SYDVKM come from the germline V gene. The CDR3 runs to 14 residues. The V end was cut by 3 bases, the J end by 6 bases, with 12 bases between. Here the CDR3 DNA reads TGTGCCAGCAGTTTGGGGGTCTCGGGTCAGCCCCAGCATTTT. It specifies CASSLGVSGQPQHF.

CDR3 sequence (DNA): TGTGCCAGCAGCCTGCTGGGGGAGGGCTACAATGAGCAGTTCTTC. This sequence encodes CASSLLGEGYNEQFF. The chain combines TRBV13 with TRBJ2-1, with TRBD2 matching 7 bases. The CDR3 is 15 amino acids. The germline CDR1 and CDR2 sequences are PRHDT and FYEKMQ (reference sequence). The ends lost 5 bases at V and 3 bases at J; junction bases unmatched: 7.

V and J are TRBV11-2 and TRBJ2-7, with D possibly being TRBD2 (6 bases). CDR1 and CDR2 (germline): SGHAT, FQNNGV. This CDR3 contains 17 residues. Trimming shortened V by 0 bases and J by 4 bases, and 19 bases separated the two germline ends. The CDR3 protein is CASSLDLGLAMIYEQYF. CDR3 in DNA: TGTGCCAGCAGCTTAGATCTCGGGCTAGCGATGATTTACGAGCAGTACTTC.

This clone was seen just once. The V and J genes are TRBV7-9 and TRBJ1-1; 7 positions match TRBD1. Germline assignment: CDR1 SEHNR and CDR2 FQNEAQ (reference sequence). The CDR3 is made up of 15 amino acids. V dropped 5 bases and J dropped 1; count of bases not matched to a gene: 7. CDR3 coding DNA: TGTGCCAGCAGCCCCCCGGGACAGCCGAACACTGAAGCTTTCTTT. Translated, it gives CASSPPGQPNTEAFF.

CDR3 region: CASSLSGTGVSSGNTIYF. The DNA of the CDR3 is TGCGCCAGCAGCTTGAGCGGGACAGGAGTCTCCTCTGGAAACACCATATATTTT. The V call is TRBV5-1, the J call TRBJ1-3; 8 bases map to TRBD1. This CDR3 is 18 amino acids long. The germline gives CDR1 SGHRS, CDR2 YFSETQ. After removal of 1 base from V and 0 bases from J, the junction contained 9 bases not matched to a gene. Combining the CDR3 with reference TRBV5-1 and TRBJ1-3 gives the whole variable domain KAGVTQTPRYLIKTRGQQVTLSCSPISGHRSVSWYQQTPGQGLQFLFEYFSETQRNKGNFPGRFSGRQFSNSRSEMNVSTLELGDSALYLCASSLSGTGVSSGNTIYFGEGSWLTVV.

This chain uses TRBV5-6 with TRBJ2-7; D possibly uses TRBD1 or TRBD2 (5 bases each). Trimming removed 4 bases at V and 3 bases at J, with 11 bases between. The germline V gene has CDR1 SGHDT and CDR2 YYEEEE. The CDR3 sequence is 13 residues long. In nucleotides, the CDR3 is TGTGCCAGCAGCCCTCAGGGAGACTACGAGCAGTACTTC. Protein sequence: CASSPQGDYEQYF.

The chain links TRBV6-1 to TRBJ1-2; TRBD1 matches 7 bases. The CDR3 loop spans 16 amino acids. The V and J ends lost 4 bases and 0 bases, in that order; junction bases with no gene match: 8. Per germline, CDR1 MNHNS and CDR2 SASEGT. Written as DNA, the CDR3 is TGTGCCAGCAGTGGACCCACAGGGGAGTCTAACTATGGCTACACCTTC. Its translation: CASSGPTGESNYGYTF.

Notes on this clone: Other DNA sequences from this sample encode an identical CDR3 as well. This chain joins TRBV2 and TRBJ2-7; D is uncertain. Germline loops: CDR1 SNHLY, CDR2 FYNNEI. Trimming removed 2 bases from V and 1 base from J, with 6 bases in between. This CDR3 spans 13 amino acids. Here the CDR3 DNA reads TGTGCCAGCAGTGAATGGGAATCCTACGAGCAGTACTTC. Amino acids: CASSEWESYEQYF.

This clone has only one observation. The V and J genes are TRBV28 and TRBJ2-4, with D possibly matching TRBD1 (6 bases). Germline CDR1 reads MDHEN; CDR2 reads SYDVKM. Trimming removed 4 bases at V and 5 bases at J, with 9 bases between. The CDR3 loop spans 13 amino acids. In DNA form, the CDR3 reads TGTGCCAGCAGTTCCCGGACAGAAAACATTCAGTACTTC. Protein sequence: CASSSRTENIQYF. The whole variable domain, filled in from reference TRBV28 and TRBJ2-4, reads DVKVTQSSRYLVKRTGEKVFLECVQDMDHENMFWYRQDPGLGLRLIYFSYDVKMKEKGDIPEGYSVSREKKERFSLILESASTNQTSMYLCASSSRTENIQYFGAGTRLSVL.